This T cell receptor (beta chain) was documented in a study of blood T cell repertoires in COVID-19 (dated by TCRdb to 2020 to 2021). Notes on the research overall: The collaborator samples originated in the United States, Italy and Spain and spanned the acute and convalescent phases of COVID-19. Where available, HLA class I and class II types were obtained from metadata supplied by the sample provider rather than from assay-based typing. The prospective study material was composed of cDNA or gDNA derived from T cells, B-cell-depleted T cells, or PBMCs. Samples were obtained from the ongoing ImmuneRACE study (first 160 participants) and from about 1,300 subjects provided by 6 global collaborators. A freely available public database, intended as a resource for researchers studying the immune response to SARS-CoV-2, is where the repertoires were released. Subjects who had been exposed to COVID-19, were actively infected with it, or had recovered from it provided the deeply sampled blood TCRbeta repertoires that made up the dataset. A de-identified subject ID, COVID-19 status, age in years and sex were almost always included in the sample metadata.

TCRbeta CDR3 regions were amplified from genomic DNA using the immunoSEQ Assay, a bias-controlled multiplex PCR. For the original study's pipeline: Nucleated cell counts per sample were estimated from amplification of reference gene primers within the assay. Sequence reads were collapsed and filtered to measure the absolute abundance of every unique TCRbeta CDR3 rearrangement. For each sample, productive Simpson clonality was calculated as the square root of Simpson's diversity index over productive rearrangements. The clones in this table, taken by TCRdb from immuneACCESS, are in-frame only. Not every clone is retained; where verified, under half of the shortfall comes from an unresolved V gene, and the cause of the rest is unknown. The V and J calls and the clone size are those of that table, but D and trimming were determined from the DNA. Across this sample there are 150,000 to 200,000 clones, with 87% seen only once. 9% to 12% of the sample belongs to the ten largest clones.

This clone occurred once. Its antigen is not yet known. Base qualities are not at hand, and no much larger clone is one base apart. One collaborating source in Seattle enrolled patients during active infection and followed them longitudinally through the course of disease. Each collaborating institution followed its own protocols to collect whole blood in K2EDTA tubes. Collaborator samples were shipped for TCRbeta analysis as frozen whole blood, isolated PBMCs, or DNA extracted from either sample type. Study-level results and caveats: Clinical and demographic metadata were provided uncurated, with the amount varying by source and participant.

Deletion took 1 base off V and 4 bases off J, with a span of 12 bases between the germline ends. The germline V gene provides CDR1 MGHRA and CDR2 YSYEKL. Measured from the cysteine to the phenylalanine, the CDR3 is 15 residues long. Only CDR3 DNA remains: 45 bases, in frame from the first base. This chain joins TRBV4-1 to TRBJ2-3; the D region possibly corresponds to TRBD2 (5 bases align). Material: peripheral blood. This TCR came from a woman between 70 and 85 years old with COVID-19, enrolled during active disease. The nucleotide sequence is given as TGCGCCAGCAGCCAAGTAAGCGGCGCCGCAGATACGCAGTATTTT. Its product reads: CASSQVSGAADTQYF.